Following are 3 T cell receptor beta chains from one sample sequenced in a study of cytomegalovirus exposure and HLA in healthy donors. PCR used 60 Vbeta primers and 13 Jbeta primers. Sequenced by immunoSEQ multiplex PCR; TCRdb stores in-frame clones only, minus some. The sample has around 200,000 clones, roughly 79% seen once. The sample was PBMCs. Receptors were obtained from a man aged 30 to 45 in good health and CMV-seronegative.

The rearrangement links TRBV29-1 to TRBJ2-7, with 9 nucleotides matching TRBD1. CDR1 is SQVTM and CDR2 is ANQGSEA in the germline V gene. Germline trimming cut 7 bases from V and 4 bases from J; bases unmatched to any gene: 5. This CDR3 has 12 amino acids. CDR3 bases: TGCAGCGCTGCGACAGGGGGGTACGAGCAGTACTTC. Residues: CSAATGGYEQYF.

CDR3 protein: CASWADAREKLFF. CDR3 nucleotide sequence: TGTGCCAGCTGGGCCGACGCCCGAGAAAAACTGTTTTTT. The chain couples TRBV2 to TRBJ1-4, with no clear D. Germline V gene data show CDR1 as SNHLY and CDR2 as FYNNEI. This CDR3 has 13 residues. V gave up 8 bases and J gave up 8 bases, with 15 bases separating them.

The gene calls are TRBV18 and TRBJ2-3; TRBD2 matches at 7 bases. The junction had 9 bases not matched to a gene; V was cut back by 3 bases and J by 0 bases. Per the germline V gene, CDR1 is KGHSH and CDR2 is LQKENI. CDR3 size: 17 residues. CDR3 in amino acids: CASSPLGTTPSTDTQYF. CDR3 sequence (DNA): TGTGCCAGCTCACCGCTGGGGACTACCCCTAGCACAGATACGCAGTATTTT.